This entry is about one T cell receptor beta chain. Ages ranged from roughly 18 to 100 years, with residence in 20 to 30 US areas. Donors were grouped by their self-reported clinical history. V lost 1 base to trimming and J lost 5 bases, with 11 bases between them. CDR1 is LGHDT, CDR2 YNNKEL, per germline (reference sequence). This CDR3 is 14 amino acids long. The data originate from a study of blood T cell repertoires in COVID-19. Turning to the study itself: Researchers got acute and convalescent COVID-19 samples from the United States, Italy and Spain.

Authors' processing steps: Amplification of reference gene primers provided the estimated nucleated cell counts. Measured with immunoSEQ multiplex PCR; TCRdb has only the in-frame clones, and not every one. Clonal size and the V and J genes are those of that table, whereas D and trimming came from the DNA. The data show a few hundred thousand clones, about 86% seen once. The clonotype originates from a woman between 35 and 50 years old with acute COVID-19. The sample comprised PBMCs or T cells enriched from blood (not recorded which). The chain couples TRBV3-1 (or the pseudogene TRBV3-2) to TRBJ1-2; D call uncertain. The chain's CDR3 is CASSQASKIYGYTF. The CDR3 DNA reads TGTGCCAGCAGCCAAGCGAGCAAGATATATGGCTACACCTTC.